These 27 T cell receptor beta chains were all obtained from the same sample, sequenced in a study of T cell responses to AZD1222 COVID-19 vaccine. Generated by immunoSEQ multiplex PCR, the TCRdb table keeps only in-frame clones and is missing some. The data contain tens of thousands of clones, 89% of them singletons. The source was peripheral blood, collected 28 days after the second AZD1222 dose. These receptors were collected from an adult who received the AZD1222 COVID-19 vaccine.

V and J are TRBV5-4 and TRBJ2-1, with D perhaps matching TRBD2 (6 bases). V was clipped by 5 bases and J by 7 bases, with 19 bases between them. Germline lookup yields CDR1 SGHNT and CDR2 YYREEE (reference sequence). The CDR3 runs 15 residues. The CDR3 DNA follows: TGTGCCAGCAGGCCGGTCGATGCGGGACGGAATGAGCAGTTCTTC. Amino acids: CASRPVDAGRNEQFF. The full variable domain, in which reference TRBV5-4 and TRBJ2-1 provide the parts outside the CDR3, is ETGVTQSPTHLIKTRGQQVTLRCSSQSGHNTVSWYQQALGQGPQFIFQYYREEENGRGNFPPRFSGLQFPNYSSELNVNALELDDSALYLCASRPVDAGRNEQFFGPGTRLTVL.

This chain connects TRBV11-2 to TRBJ1-1; TRBD1 agrees at 9 bases. J was trimmed by 4 bases and V by 5 bases; bases with no gene match: 11. The CDR3 runs 16 residues. From germline, CDR1 is SGHAT and CDR2 FQNNGV. The CDR3 sequence is CASSLNTGGDSTEAFF. The CDR3 DNA reads as TGTGCCAGCAGCCTTAATACAGGGGGCGATAGCACTGAAGCTTTCTTT.

The genes are TRBV5-4 and TRBJ2-7, with TRBD1 as a possible D gene (6 bases). CDR1 is SGHNT, CDR2 YYREEE, per germline (reference sequence). The CDR3 has 14 residues. V was cut by 0 bases and J by 3 bases, with 10 bases left in between. The CDR3, as DNA: TGTGCCAGCAGCTTGGCGGGACATATCTACGAGCAGTACTTC. Translation gives CASSLAGHIYEQYF.

This chain joins TRBV9 and TRBJ2-3; possible D gene TRBD2, 5 bases. Trimming removed 0 bases at V and 5 bases at J, with 16 bases between. Germline V lookup: CDR1 SGDLS, CDR2 YYNGEE. The CDR3 has 16 amino acids. CDR3 amino acids: CASSVVGGRGRDTQYF. DNA for the CDR3: TGTGCCAGCAGCGTAGTAGGCGGGCGAGGGAGAGATACGCAGTATTTT.

V and J are TRBV20-1 and TRBJ1-5, with 9 bases matching TRBD1. Germline V lookup: CDR1 DFQATT, CDR2 SNEGSKA (reference sequence). The CDR3 consists of 14 residues. J lost 6 bases, V lost 6 bases, and 9 bases had no gene match. The CDR3 nucleotides are TGCAGTGCAAGTGCCGGGACAGGGAGTCAGCCCCAGCATTTT. It is translated as CSASAGTGSQPQHF.

The V and J genes are TRBV10-3 and TRBJ2-2; 11 bases are a match to TRBD2. CDR3 size: 16 residues. CDR1 and CDR2 from the germline V gene are ENHRY and SYGVKD. With V trimmed by 4 bases and J by 1 base, 2 bases remained unmatched. The CDR3 protein is CAISAGLAGNTGELFF. The CDR3 DNA is TGTGCCATCAGTGCAGGACTAGCGGGGAACACCGGGGAGCTGTTTTTT.

This chain uses TRBV18 with TRBJ2-1, with 7 bases identical to TRBD1. CDR1 KGHSH and CDR2 LQKENI come from the germline V gene. The J segment lost 3 bases and the V segment lost 6 bases, leaving 5 bases of the junction unmatched. This CDR3 region has 14 residues. Here the CDR3 DNA reads TGTGCCAGCTCCCAGACAGGGAACTACAATGAGCAGTTCTTC. Protein sequence: CASSQTGNYNEQFF. Full variable domain (rest looked up from reference TRBV18 and TRBJ2-1): NAGVMQNPRHLVRRRGQEARLRCSPMKGHSHVYWYRQLPEEGLKFMVYLQKENIIDESGMPKERFSAEFPKEGPSILRIQQVVRGDSAAYFCASSQTGNYNEQFFGPGTRLTVL.

V and J are TRBV5-1 and TRBJ1-4; 10 bases fit TRBD1. This CDR3 contains 14 residues. V lost 1 base and J lost 7; bases outside the gene matches: 1. Germline CDR1 SGHRS, CDR2 YFSETQ. The CDR3 protein is CASSLRDRGEKLFF. As DNA, the CDR3 is TGCGCCAGCAGCTTGAGGGACAGGGGTGAAAAACTGTTTTTT.

J is TRBJ2-5 and V is TRBV7-2, with D possibly matching TRBD2 (6 bases). Trimming removed 3 bases at V and 4 bases at J, with 12 bases between. The V gene's germline CDR1 is SGHTA and CDR2 FQGNSA. The CDR3 covers 14 residues. The CDR3 DNA sequence: TGTGCCAGCAGCTTGGGGCGGGGAGGAGAGACCCAGTACTTC. Its translation: CASSLGRGGETQYF. The complete variable domain, with remaining parts taken from reference TRBV7-2 and TRBJ2-5, reads GAGVSQSPSNKVTEKGKDVELRCDPISGHTALYWYRQSLGQGLEFLIYFQGNSAPDKSGLPSDRFSAERTGGSVSTLTIQRTQQEDSAVYLCASSLGRGGETQYFGPGTRLLVL.

The CDR3: CASSSRDWPGPYEQYF. The CDR3 coding sequence is TGTGCCAGCAGTTCGAGGGACTGGCCAGGGCCCTACGAGCAGTACTTC. J is TRBJ2-7 and V is TRBV27, with D possibly matching TRBD2 (6 bases). Trimming removed 4 bases from V and 2 bases from J, with 18 bases in between. This CDR3 has 16 amino acids. Germline CDR1 MNHEY, CDR2 SMNVEV (reference sequence).

The chain uses TRBV6-5 and TRBJ2-7, with TRBD2 identical over 8 bases. The germline V gene has CDR1 MNHEY and CDR2 SVGAGI. CDR3 length: 15 residues. Trimming at V came to 6 bases and at J to 0 bases, leaving 7 bases not matched to a gene. The CDR3 DNA reads TGTGCCAGCAGCAAAACTAGCGGAACCTCCTACGAGCAGTACTTC. Its translation is CASSKTSGTSYEQYF.

The chain couples TRBV6-5 to TRBJ1-2, with D tentatively TRBD1 (5 bases). Deletions cut 0 bases from V and 10 bases from J, with 12 bases between. Germline V gene lookup returns CDR1 MNHEY and CDR2 SVGAGI. This CDR3 spans 13 amino acids. The CDR3 is CASSYSPQGDYTF. Here the CDR3 DNA reads TGTGCCAGCAGTTACTCTCCTCAGGGAGACTACACCTTC.

The V gene is TRBV27, the J gene TRBJ2-1; the D is unclear. V lost 6 bases, J lost 6 bases, and 18 bases lay in between. This CDR3 region has 15 residues. The germline CDR1 and CDR2 sequences are MNHEY and SMNVEV (reference sequence). CDR3 amino acids: CASSLGWGTRNEQFF. In nucleotides, the CDR3 is TGTGCCAGCAGCCTCGGGTGGGGAACACGCAATGAGCAGTTCTTC.

CDR3 nucleotides: TGCGCCAGCAGCTTGGGGGACTACGAGCAGTACTTC. The encoded protein is CASSLGDYEQYF. The chain carries TRBV5-1 and TRBJ2-7, with unresolved D. The CDR3 is made up of 12 amino acids. V dropped 0 bases and J dropped 3 bases, with 4 bases sitting between them. Germline CDR1 SGHRS, CDR2 YFSETQ.

V usage is TRBV14 and J usage is TRBJ2-7; TRBD2 is a possible D gene (5 bases). CDR1 is SGHDN, CDR2 FVKESK, per germline. This CDR3 has 15 residues. V shed 4 bases and J shed 6 bases, with 19 bases lying between them. The CDR3 sequence: CASSPLTGIEGEQYF. The CDR3 DNA sequence: TGTGCCAGCAGCCCATTGACCGGGATAGAAGGCGAGCAGTACTTC. The whole variable domain, remainder taken from reference TRBV14 and TRBJ2-7, is EAGVTQFPSHSVIEKGQTVTLRCDPISGHDNLYWYRRVMGKEIKFLLHFVKESKQDESGMPNNRFLAERTGGTYSTLKVQPAELEDSGVYFCASSPLTGIEGEQYFGPGTRLTVT.

The chain combines TRBV11-2 with TRBJ2-1; D remains ambiguous. The V gene lost 3 bases and the J gene lost 6 bases, with 15 bases spanning the gap. The germline gives CDR1 SGHAT, CDR2 FQNNGV. The CDR3 contains 15 residues. CDR3 sequence (DNA): TGTGCCAGCAGCTTGCTCCTGGGCGCTGGCAATGAGCAGTTCTTC. Translating gives CASSLLLGAGNEQFF.

V and J are TRBV30 and TRBJ1-3, with unresolved D. Trimming took 2 bases from V and 3 from J, leaving 8 bases between them. Germline CDR1 reads GTSNPN; CDR2 reads SVGIG (reference sequence). The CDR3 consists of 13 residues. The CDR3 is CAWSPARGNTIYF. In DNA, the CDR3 is TGTGCCTGGAGTCCCGCTCGTGGAAACACCATATATTTT.

The rearrangement uses TRBV27 and TRBJ2-2; 9 positions match TRBD1. The CDR3 has 19 amino acids. Trimming at V came to 3 bases and at J to 6 bases, leaving 17 bases not matched to a gene. CDR1 MNHEY and CDR2 SMNVEV come from the germline V gene (reference sequence). The CDR3 coding sequence is TGTGCCAGCAGTTTCGGCGGACAAACAGGGGGCGGGGTGTCCGGGGAGCTGTTTTTT. Its translation: CASSFGGQTGGGVSGELFF.

This clone was observed a single time. The V gene is TRBV6-5, the J gene TRBJ2-7; D not resolved. Germline-derived CDR1 and CDR2 are MNHEY and SVGAGI. This CDR3 has 15 amino acids. V lost 2 bases to trimming and J lost 2 bases, with 13 bases between them. The chain's CDR3 is CASSYQSQRPYEQYF. DNA of the CDR3: TGTGCCAGCAGTTACCAGTCACAAAGACCCTACGAGCAGTACTTC.

This chain links TRBV6-6 with TRBJ1-3; tentatively, D is TRBD1 (5 bases). The CDR3 loop spans 13 amino acids. From germline, CDR1 is MNHNY and CDR2 SVGAGI (reference sequence). V was pared by 6 bases and J by 4 bases, with 10 bases between. The CDR3 loop reads CASSLTVGNTIYF. In DNA form, the CDR3 reads TGTGCCAGCAGCCTGACAGTAGGAAACACCATATATTTT.

The rearrangement joins TRBV12-3 or TRBV12-4 to TRBJ1-1; D gene ambiguous. CDR3 length: 13 amino acids. V was cut by 6 bases and J by 5 bases, with 13 bases left in between. CDR3 sequence: CASSLTRLTEAFF. In DNA, the CDR3 is TGTGCCAGCAGCCTGACACGGCTTACTGAAGCTTTCTTT.

The chain joins TRBV15 to TRBJ2-7; D possibly corresponds to TRBD1 (6 bases). CDR3 length: 19 residues. The germline gives CDR1 LNHNV, CDR2 YYDKDF (reference sequence). V lost 1 base, J lost 0 bases, and 22 bases lay in between. CDR3 region: CATSRVPGARRPISYEQYF. CDR3 DNA: TGTGCCACCAGCAGAGTACCAGGGGCTAGGCGCCCGATCTCCTACGAGCAGTACTTC. The variable domain in full, with the rest retrieved from reference TRBV15 and TRBJ2-7, is DAMVIQNPRYQVTQFGKPVTLSCSQTLNHNVMYWYQQKSSQAPKLLFHYYDKDFNNEADTPDNFQSRRPNTSFCFLDIRSPGLGDTAMYLCATSRVPGARRPISYEQYFGPGTRLTVT.

The chain has TRBV14 and TRBJ2-7; D gene unclear. The V and J ends lost 5 bases and 3 bases respectively, with 8 bases between them. CDR3 length: 12 amino acids. Germline values: CDR1 SGHDN, CDR2 FVKESK. DNA for the CDR3: TGTGCCAGCAGCGGGATTGACTACGAGCAGTACTTC. This codes for CASSGIDYEQYF.

CDR3 residues: CASSYKLYSYNEQFF. Here the CDR3 DNA reads TGTGCCAGCAGTTACAAGCTATACTCCTACAATGAGCAGTTCTTC. This chain connects TRBV6-2 or TRBV6-3 to TRBJ2-1; unclear D gene. The CDR3 spans 15 residues. The germline V gene encodes CDR1 MNHEY and CDR2 SVGEGT. V was pared by 2 bases and J by 0 bases, with 8 bases between.

This clone is a singleton in its sample. DNA of the CDR3: TGTGCCACCAGAGGGACGGTAAGCAATCAGCCCCAGCATTTT. Translating it yields CATRGTVSNQPQHF. The chain couples TRBV15 to TRBJ1-5; maybe TRBD1 (5 bases). Trimming shortened V by 6 bases and J by 1 base, and 10 bases separated the two germline ends. The germline gives CDR1 LNHNV, CDR2 YYDKDF (reference sequence). The CDR3 spans 14 residues.

The rearrangement joins TRBV7-3 to TRBJ1-1, with D hard to call. CDR3 size: 14 residues. V was shortened by 2 bases and J by 2 bases, with 9 bases between the two germline ends. Germline CDR1 and CDR2: SGHTA and FQGTGA. CDR3 region: CASSLDGVNTEAFF. CDR3 coding DNA: TGTGCCAGCAGCTTAGACGGCGTAAACACTGAAGCTTTCTTT.

The chain uses TRBV28 and TRBJ2-7, with D possibly matching TRBD1 (6 bases). The germline V gene encodes CDR1 MDHEN and CDR2 SYDVKM. V was trimmed by 5 bases and J by 2 bases, leaving 13 bases between them. The CDR3 is made up of 14 amino acids. CDR3 in DNA: TGTGCCAGCAGTCTTGGGGGCGACGCCTACGAGCAGTACTTC. Its translation: CASSLGGDAYEQYF. The variable domain in full, completed from reference TRBV28 and TRBJ2-7, reads DVKVTQSSRYLVKRTGEKVFLECVQDMDHENMFWYRQDPGLGLRLIYFSYDVKMKEKGDIPEGYSVSREKKERFSLILESASTNQTSMYLCASSLGGDAYEQYFGPGTRLTVT.